The 19 T cell receptor beta chains in this list originate from one sample, sequenced in a study of blood T cell repertoires in COVID-19. Some clones are missing from TCRdb's copy, which holds only in-frame ones; the method was immunoSEQ multiplex PCR. The sample contains about 230,000 clones, over 85% of which appear only once. Material: PBMCs or T cells enriched from blood (not recorded which). Receptors were obtained from a woman aged 30 to 39 with acute COVID-19.

This clone has a single count. This sequence joins TRBV29-1 and TRBJ2-1; D is unresolved. The V and J ends lost 0 bases and 7 bases respectively, with 7 bases between them. This CDR3 is built from 12 residues. Looked up from germline, CDR1 is SQVTM and CDR2 is ANQGSEA. The CDR3 coding sequence is TGCAGCGTTGAAGATCTTCCGAATGAGCAGTTCTTC. Translation gives CSVEDLPNEQFF.

The CDR3 loop reads CASRSGQGRGYTF. CDR3 nucleotides: TGTGCCAGCAGATCGGGACAGGGCCGCGGCTACACCTTC. V and J are TRBV28 and TRBJ1-2; 9 bases align to TRBD1. The CDR3 length is 13 residues. The V and J ends lost 6 bases and 8 bases, in that order; junction bases with no gene match: 7. CDR1 is MDHEN and CDR2 is SYDVKM in the germline V gene.

The chain is built from TRBV5-1 and TRBJ2-1; the D gene is possibly TRBD1 (5 bases). Germline V lookup: CDR1 SGHRS, CDR2 YFSETQ. CDR3 length: 15 amino acids. The ends were cut back, 1 base at V and 3 bases at J, with 11 bases in the middle. The CDR3 DNA sequence: TGCGCCAGCAGCTTGAAGGAAGACAGCTACAATGAGCAGTTCTTC. It encodes CASSLKEDSYNEQFF.

This clone turned up a few times. The rearrangement joins TRBV5-6 to TRBJ1-1; a weak D match, TRBD1 (5 bases). Between the trimmed V and J ends, which lost 1 base and 0 bases, there was a span of 13 bases. There are 16 residues in the CDR3. Germline values: CDR1 SGHDT, CDR2 YYEEEE. The CDR3 reads CASSLRGKEMNTEAFF. CDR3 DNA: TGTGCCAGCAGCTTGAGGGGTAAGGAAATGAACACTGAAGCTTTCTTT.

This clone was observed once. The CDR3 is CASSPRQGSDSPLHF. Written as DNA, the CDR3 is TGTGCCAGCAGCCCCAGACAGGGAAGTGATTCACCCCTCCACTTT. The V gene is TRBV7-8, the J gene TRBJ1-6, with 7 bases that match TRBD1. The CDR3 runs 15 residues. Germline V lookup: CDR1 SGHVS, CDR2 FQNEAQ. Trimming took 5 bases from V and 8 from J; bases not matched to a gene: 9.

The chain carries TRBV28 and TRBJ2-1, with unresolved D. CDR1 is MDHEN, CDR2 SYDVKM, per germline. The germline V and J ends were trimmed by 7 bases and 2 bases, with 18 bases remaining between them. The CDR3 is 16 amino acids. CDR3 amino acids: CASNPLFLTTYNEQFF. The CDR3, as DNA: TGTGCCAGCAATCCCCTCTTTTTGACAACCTACAATGAGCAGTTCTTC.

The J gene is TRBJ1-2, the V gene TRBV5-6, with TRBD1 identical over 11 bases. The V and J ends lost 6 bases and 2 bases, in that order; junction bases with no gene match: 6. This CDR3 is 15 amino acids long. CDR1 is SGHDT, CDR2 YYEEEE, per germline. The CDR3 coding sequence is TGTGCCAGCACCAAGGGGACAGGGGGAAACTATGGCTACACCTTC. Translated, it gives CASTKGTGGNYGYTF.

The chain combines TRBV19 with TRBJ2-2; the D gene is possibly TRBD2 (6 bases). Per the germline V gene, CDR1 is LNHDA and CDR2 is SQIVND (reference sequence). This CDR3 is built from 15 residues. Trimming left V 5 bases short and J 2 bases short, with 12 bases between. The DNA of the CDR3 is TGTGCCAGTAGTGGGGCGGGGTTAAACACCGGGGAGCTGTTTTTT. Its protein product is CASSGAGLNTGELFF.

The chain recombines TRBV3-1 (or the pseudogene TRBV3-2) with TRBJ2-5; perhaps TRBD2 as D (5 bases). The V end was cut by 3 bases, the J end by 2 bases, with 16 bases between. CDR1 is LGHDT and CDR2 is YNNKEL in the germline V gene (reference sequence). The CDR3 spans 16 residues. The CDR3 DNA reads as TGTGCCAGCAGCCAGGGAGAGTTCTACAGTCAAGAGACCCAGTACTTC. Encoded protein: CASSQGEFYSQETQYF.

The genes are TRBV7-2 and TRBJ1-4; 7 nucleotides agree with TRBD1. CDR3 length: 15 amino acids. Germline CDR1 is SGHTA and CDR2 is FQGNSA. After removal of 4 bases from V and 4 bases from J, the junction contained 6 bases not matched to a gene. This CDR3 reads CASSSRDRDNEKLFF. Written as DNA, the CDR3 is TGTGCCAGCAGCTCAAGAGACAGGGATAATGAAAAACTGTTTTTT.

The rearrangement uses TRBV11-2 and TRBJ2-2, with TRBD1 as a possible D gene (6 bases). Trimming pared 5 bases from V and 6 bases from J, leaving 13 bases between. Germline-derived CDR1 and CDR2 are SGHAT and FQNNGV. This CDR3 region has 14 residues. CDR3 in amino acids: CASSLRGRAGELFF. CDR3 DNA sequence: TGTGCCAGCAGCCTCAGGGGTAGGGCCGGGGAGCTGTTTTTT.

Turning to this clone: The junction shows a germline mismatch at one end, possibly a read error. The chain joins TRBV28 to TRBJ2-5; TRBD2 aligns across 11 bases. Germline V gives CDR1 MDHEN, CDR2 SYDVKM. The length of the CDR3 is 14 residues. CDR3 coding DNA: TGTGCCAGTTCTCAGGGGCTAGCGGGGGGTATGCAGGACTTC. Translating gives CASSQGLAGGMQDF. Full variable domain (outside the CDR3, taken from reference TRBV28 and TRBJ2-5): DVKVTQSSRYLVKRTGEKVFLECVQDMDHENMFWYRQDPGLGLRLIYFSYDVKMKEKGDIPEGYSVSREKKERFSLILESASTNQTSMYLCASSQGLAGGMQDFGPGTRLLVL.

The V call is TRBV9, the J call TRBJ2-6; a possible D gene is TRBD2 (5 bases). The CDR3 contains 16 residues. V lost 1 base, J lost 0 bases, and 8 bases lay in between. Looked up from germline, CDR1 is SGDLS and CDR2 is YYNGEE. The CDR3 DNA follows: TGTGCCAGCAGCGTACAGAGGGTCTCTGGGGCCAACGTCCTGACTTTC. Protein product: CASSVQRVSGANVLTF.

The genes are TRBV7-2 and TRBJ2-7, with D possibly matching TRBD1 (6 bases). Trimming took off 5 bases at V and 2 bases at J, with 16 bases between the two ends. The CDR3 is made up of 15 amino acids. CDR1 and CDR2 from the germline V gene are SGHTA and FQGNSA. The CDR3 reads CASSPGGQLTYEQYF. In DNA, the CDR3 is TGTGCCAGCAGCCCAGGAGGACAGTTAACCTACGAGCAGTACTTC.

This sequence joins TRBV15 and TRBJ1-2; TRBD1 aligns across 10 bases. CDR3 size: 15 residues. V dropped 0 bases and J dropped 8; count of bases not matched to a gene: 6. Germline CDR1 is LNHNV and CDR2 is YYDKDF (reference sequence). The CDR3 is CATSRDRGTGEGYTF. The CDR3, as DNA: TGTGCCACCAGCAGAGATAGGGGGACAGGGGAAGGCTACACCTTC.

The rearrangement uses TRBV7-6 and TRBJ2-2, with D perhaps matching TRBD2 (7 bases). The CDR3 extends over 17 amino acids. Germline V gene lookup returns CDR1 SGHVS and CDR2 FNYEAQ. The ends were cut back, 5 bases at V and 1 base at J, with 17 bases in the middle. CDR3 DNA sequence: TGTGCCAGCAGCCCTTCCTCGGGGGGACAGAACACCGGGGAGCTGTTTTTT. It yields the protein CASSPSSGGQNTGELFF.

V usage is TRBV28 and J usage is TRBJ1-1; D not certain. Germline-derived CDR1 and CDR2 are MDHEN and SYDVKM. V shed 3 bases and J shed 3 bases, with 14 bases lying between them. This CDR3 contains 15 residues. The CDR3 sequence is CASSLARGWDTEAFF. The CDR3 DNA follows: TGTGCCAGCAGTTTGGCACGGGGTTGGGACACTGAAGCTTTCTTT.

The chain couples TRBV5-1 to TRBJ1-5; D perhaps matches TRBD1 (5 bases). V was cut by 4 bases and J by 3 bases, with 11 bases left in between. Germline-derived CDR1 and CDR2 are SGHRS and YFSETQ. The CDR3 covers 14 residues. CDR3 nucleotides: TGCGCCAGCAGCCTAGGGGATCCCAATCAGCCCCAGCATTTT. Amino acid sequence: CASSLGDPNQPQHF.

The rearrangement links TRBV5-1 to TRBJ1-4; TRBD1 aligns across 7 bases. The CDR3 consists of 15 residues. Per the germline V gene, CDR1 is SGHRS and CDR2 is YFSETQ. J lost 5 bases, V lost 6 bases, and 10 bases had no gene match. This CDR3 is CASNPSGQRNEKLFF. The CDR3, as DNA: TGCGCCAGCAACCCCTCGGGACAGAGGAATGAAAAACTGTTTTTT.